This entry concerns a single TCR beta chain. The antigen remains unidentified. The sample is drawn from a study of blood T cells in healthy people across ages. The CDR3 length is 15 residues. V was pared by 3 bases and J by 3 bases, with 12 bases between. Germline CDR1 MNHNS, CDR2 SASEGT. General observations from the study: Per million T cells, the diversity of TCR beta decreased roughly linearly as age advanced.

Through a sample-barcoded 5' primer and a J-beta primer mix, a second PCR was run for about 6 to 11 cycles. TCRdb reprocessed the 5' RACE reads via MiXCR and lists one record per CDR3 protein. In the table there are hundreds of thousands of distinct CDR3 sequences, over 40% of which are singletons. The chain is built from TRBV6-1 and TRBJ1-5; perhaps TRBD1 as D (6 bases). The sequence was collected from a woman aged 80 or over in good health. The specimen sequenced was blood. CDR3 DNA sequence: TGTGCCAGCAGTGACACAGGGAATTACAATCAGCCCCAGCATTTT. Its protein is CASSDTGNYNQPQHF.